This T cell receptor beta chain was sequenced in a study of T-cell memory formation after mild COVID-19. The study, taken as a whole, reports: From day 15 to 85, contracting clones were balanced between CD4 and CD8, whereas later expanders leaned toward CD4+. Largely, contracting CD4+ clones fell within CM and EM, and contracting CD8+ clones within EMRA.

With regard to this clonotype: Its matching antigen is unknown.

The CDR3 loop spans 13 amino acids. Germline CDR1 reads SQVTM; CDR2 reads ANQGSEA. Germline trimming cut 5 bases from V and 2 bases from J; bases unmatched to any gene: 4. TCRdb recomputed calls from the 5' RACE reads with MiXCR, one row per CDR3 protein. The sample contains 400,000 or so distinct CDR3 sequences, roughly 20% of which appear only once. The chain joins TRBV29-1 to TRBJ2-7, with TRBD1 identical over 9 bases. The sequence derives from an adult woman who had mild COVID-19 (a few samples of this study predate the infection). Cell type and time point are not known. Sequenced sample: PBMCs or a T cell subset sorted from them (not recorded which). CDR3 sequence reads: CSVPGQGPYEQYF. CDR3 nucleotides: TGCAGCGTTCCGGGACAGGGACCCTACGAGCAGTACTTC.